This T cell receptor (beta chain) was identified in a study of blood T cell repertoires in COVID-19. In the study overall: Italy, Spain and the United States were the sources of the convalescent and acute COVID-19 samples. Sources were T cells, B-cell-depleted T cells, or PBMCs; the material itself was cDNA or gDNA.

In the authors' workflow: Estimated nucleated cell counts came from reference gene primer amplification. The table came from immunoSEQ multiplex PCR; TCRdb's copy has only in-frame clones and leaves some out. V and J calls and clone size are those listed in that table; D and trimming were worked out from the DNA. This sample has just under 150,000 clones, with about four fifths found just once. V lost 2 bases to trimming and J lost 5 bases; unmatched junction nucleotides: 7. The CDR3 sequence is 15 residues long. Germline assignment: CDR1 WNHNN and CDR2 SYGVQD (reference sequence). This chain links TRBV10-1 with TRBJ2-7, with 9 bases that match TRBD1. This receptor was taken from a human donor in a cohort sampled during active COVID-19. Sequencing used peripheral blood. The CDR3 protein is CASSEELDRGHEQYF. In nucleotides, the CDR3 is TGCGCCAGCAGTGAGGAATTGGACAGGGGCCACGAGCAGTACTTC.